This T cell receptor (beta chain) is from a study of blood T cell repertoires in COVID-19. As to this clone: Within the sample, other DNA sequences also encode this same CDR3.

Germline V gives CDR1 MNHEY, CDR2 SVGAGI. The V and J ends lost 3 bases and 2 bases, in that order; junction bases with no gene match: 4. The CDR3 is 15 amino acids. In the authors' workflow: Cell counts per sample came from amplifying reference gene primers. The table came from immunoSEQ multiplex PCR; TCRdb's copy has only in-frame clones and leaves some out. That table supplies the V and J calls and clone size; D and trimming were determined from the DNA. Among roughly 90,000 clones listed, almost 80% were seen once. Sample: peripheral blood. The receptor's source is a human donor in a cohort sampled during active COVID-19. The chain combines TRBV6-5 with TRBJ2-7, with 10 bases that match TRBD2. CDR3 protein: CASSYSAGGTYEQYF. The CDR3 DNA follows: TGTGCCAGCAGTTATTCAGCGGGGGGGACCTACGAGCAGTACTTC.